These T cell receptor beta chains were read from a single sample in a study of human T cells and chemical hapten exposure. TCRdb reprocessed the RACE reads with MiXCR, giving one entry per CDR3 protein. The sample lists roughly 82,000 distinct CDR3 sequences; about an eighth were seen once. The specimen was whole blood, collected in connection with sensitization to the hapten diphenylcyclopropenone (DPC). The receptors stem from an older woman with alopecia areata. Some clones in this sample may be carry-over from other donors' samples. Both conserved end residues are part of each CDR3. A D gene is named only where the DNA matches it firmly. Not all rows give a size; the values are once, few, many and, for expanded clones, a class.

>TRBV27|TRBD1|.|TRBJ1-4
CANRGGNEKLFF
TGTGCCAACAGGGGAGGTAATGAAAAACTGTTTTTT
>TRBV5-1|TRBD1|many|TRBJ2-1
CASSGDSSVYNEQFF
TGCGCCAGCAGCGGGGACAGTTCTGTATACAATGAGCAGTTCTTC
>TRBV7-3|.|few|TRBJ2-2
CASSQQGPNTGELFF
TGTGCCAGCAGCCAACAGGGACCGAACACCGGGGAGCTGTTTTTT
>TRBV3-1|TRBD1|.|TRBJ2-1
CASSPSPGQRITLYNEQFF
TGTGCCAGCAGCCCGTCTCCGGGACAGCGGATTACGCTCTACAATGAGCAGTTCTTC
>TRBV9|.|many|TRBJ2-7
CASSVEGGLRYEQYF
TGTGCCAGCAGCGTAGAGGGGGGGCTCCGCTACGAGCAGTACTTC
>TRBV29-1|.|many|TRBJ2-7
CSVEGGAEEQYF
TGCAGCGTTGAGGGGGGCGCGGAAGAGCAGTACTTC
>TRBV3-1|.|few|TRBJ1-2
CASSQDSGGNGYGYTF
TGTGCCAGCAGCCAAGACTCCGGGGGAAATGGCTATGGCTACACCTTC
>TRBV5-4|.|.|TRBJ1-3
CASSLDRRYTIYF
TGTGCCAGCAGCCTCGACAGAAGATACACCATATATTTT
>TRBV29-1|TRBD1|few|TRBJ1-5
CSVWTGNSNQPQHF
TGCAGCGTTTGGACAGGGAATAGCAATCAGCCCCAGCATTTT
>TRBV15|.|many|TRBJ2-1
CATSHRESLNEQFF
TGTGCCACCAGCCACAGGGAGTCGTTGAATGAGCAGTTCTTC
>TRBV6-6|TRBD1|.|TRBJ1-5
CASSPGTGYQPQHF
TGTGCCAGCAGCCCCGGGACAGGCTATCAGCCCCAGCATTTT
>TRBV28|.|many|TRBJ1-2
CASSLSARGLYGYTF
TGTGCCAGCAGTTTATCGGCTAGGGGCCTGTATGGCTACACCTTC
>TRBV20-1|TRBD2|many|TRBJ2-7
CSAIAGAVSSYEQYF
TGCAGTGCTATAGCGGGGGCCGTAAGCTCCTACGAGCAGTACTTC
>TRBV7-8|.|many|TRBJ1-4
CASSHDRFSEKLFF
TGTGCCAGCAGCCATGACAGGTTTTCTGAAAAACTGTTTTTT
>TRBV7-2|.|.|TRBJ1-5
CASSLVPLDQPQHF
TGTGCCAGCAGCTTAGTACCGCTTGATCAGCCCCAGCATTTT
>TRBV12-3/TRBV12-4|TRBD1|few|TRBJ2-7
CASSKTGSEQYF
TGTGCCAGCAGTAAGACAGGGTCCGAGCAGTACTTC
>TRBV5-4|.|few|TRBJ2-5
CASSLAWAQYF
TGTGCCAGCAGCTTGGCTTGGGCCCAGTACTTC